This is a list of T cell receptor beta chains from one sample in a study of OX40 agonist ivuxolimab in advanced cancers. Sequencing used immunoSEQ multiplex PCR; TCRdb keeps in-frame clones, though not all of them. The profile shows approximately 60,000 clones, around 87% of them singletons. The input for sequencing was CD4+ or CD8+ T cells sorted from blood, taken in a trial of the OX40 agonist ivuxolimab. These receptors were obtained from an adult with an advanced solid tumor such as melanoma, head and neck, liver or kidney cancer. CDR3s include the opening cysteine and the closing phenylalanine or tryptophan. The D gene is left open where the match is weak. A clone size is listed for some rows: how often the clone was seen (once, few, many), or a class if it is expanded.

abundance: -
v_gene: TRBV4-2
d_gene: -
j_gene: TRBJ2-7
CDR3nt: TGTGCCAGCAGCCAAGTATCTCTAGCGAACCACGAGCAGTACTTC
CDR3aa: CASSQVSLANHEQYF

abundance: -
v_gene: TRBV7-7
d_gene: -
j_gene: TRBJ2-6
CDR3nt: TGTGCTAGCAGCCCCGCAGGGGCCAACGTCCTGACTTTC
CDR3aa: CASSPAGANVLTF

abundance: -
v_gene: TRBV5-1
d_gene: -
j_gene: TRBJ1-2
CDR3nt: TGCGCCAGCAGCTTGGACGGCAATGGCTACACCTTC
CDR3aa: CASSLDGNGYTF

abundance: -
v_gene: TRBV10-3
d_gene: -
j_gene: TRBJ1-1
CDR3nt: TGTGCCATCAGTGAAATAACTGGGTACACTGAAGCTTTCTTT
CDR3aa: CAISEITGYTEAFF

abundance: -
v_gene: TRBV2
d_gene: -
j_gene: TRBJ1-1
CDR3nt: TGTGCCAGCAGTTGGTCCGGGACCACTGAAGCTTTCTTT
CDR3aa: CASSWSGTTEAFF

abundance: -
v_gene: TRBV7-6
d_gene: TRBD1
j_gene: TRBJ2-7
CDR3nt: TGTGCCAGCAGCTTAGGAGGACAGGGAATCTACGAGCAGTACTTC
CDR3aa: CASSLGGQGIYEQYF

abundance: -
v_gene: TRBV7-2
d_gene: TRBD1
j_gene: TRBJ1-1
CDR3nt: TGTGCCAGCAGCTTGGACAGGTATAAGAACACTGAAGCTTTCTTT
CDR3aa: CASSLDRYKNTEAFF

abundance: -
v_gene: TRBV2
d_gene: TRBD1
j_gene: TRBJ2-2
CDR3nt: TGTGCCAGCAGTGGGACAGGGACCGGGGAGCTGTTTTTT
CDR3aa: CASSGTGTGELFF

abundance: -
v_gene: TRBV4-2
d_gene: TRBD2
j_gene: TRBJ2-2
CDR3nt: TGTGCCAGCAGCCAAGGGACTAGCGGAGTGAACACCGGGGAGCTGTTTTTT
CDR3aa: CASSQGTSGVNTGELFF

abundance: -
v_gene: TRBV15
d_gene: -
j_gene: TRBJ2-5
CDR3nt: TGTGCCACCAGCCCTGAACGGAGGGATCAAGAGACCCAGTACTTC
CDR3aa: CATSPERRDQETQYF

abundance: -
v_gene: TRBV11-2
d_gene: -
j_gene: TRBJ1-5
CDR3nt: TGTGCCAGCAGCTCGTATTTCGGGACACTTCGATCGGCCCATTTT
CDR3aa: CASSSYFGTLRSAHF

abundance: -
v_gene: TRBV7-9
d_gene: -
j_gene: TRBJ2-5
CDR3nt: TGTGCCAGCAGCGAAGGACTGTACCAAGAGACCCAGTACTTC
CDR3aa: CASSEGLYQETQYF

abundance: few
v_gene: TRBV2
d_gene: TRBD1
j_gene: TRBJ1-1
CDR3nt: TGTGCCAGCCGGGACAGCGGGACTGAAGCTTTCTTT
CDR3aa: CASRDSGTEAFF

abundance: -
v_gene: TRBV27
d_gene: -
j_gene: TRBJ1-2
CDR3nt: TGTGCCAGCAGTTTGGATCAGGGTACCTATGGCTACACCTTC
CDR3aa: CASSLDQGTYGYTF

abundance: -
v_gene: TRBV11-3
d_gene: TRBD2
j_gene: TRBJ2-1
CDR3nt: TGTGCCAGCAGCTTAGTGGCGGGGGGAGAGCAGTTCTTC
CDR3aa: CASSLVAGGEQFF

abundance: -
v_gene: TRBV19
d_gene: -
j_gene: TRBJ1-1
CDR3nt: TGTGCCAGTAGTTACAGGGACACTGAAGCTTTCTTT
CDR3aa: CASSYRDTEAFF

abundance: -
v_gene: TRBV7-2
d_gene: -
j_gene: TRBJ2-1
CDR3nt: TGTGCCAGCAGCTTAGATCGGGGTTCCTACAATGAGCAGTTCTTC
CDR3aa: CASSLDRGSYNEQFF

abundance: -
v_gene: TRBV4-1
d_gene: TRBD2
j_gene: TRBJ2-6
CDR3nt: TGCGCCAGCACCCCTAGCGGGGGGGAGGGGGCCAACGTCCTGACTTTC
CDR3aa: CASTPSGGEGANVLTF

abundance: -
v_gene: TRBV4-1
d_gene: -
j_gene: TRBJ2-1
CDR3nt: TGCGCCAGCAGATATCCGGGTTCGAATGAGCAGTTCTTC
CDR3aa: CASRYPGSNEQFF

abundance: -
v_gene: TRBV6-6
d_gene: -
j_gene: TRBJ1-2
CDR3nt: TGTGCCAGCACCCGCGCAGTAACTAACTATGGCTACACCTTC
CDR3aa: CASTRAVTNYGYTF

abundance: -
v_gene: TRBV4-2
d_gene: -
j_gene: TRBJ2-2
CDR3nt: TGTGCCAGCAGCCAAGAGGGGCGGACCGGGGAGCTGTTTTTT
CDR3aa: CASSQEGRTGELFF

abundance: -
v_gene: TRBV15
d_gene: -
j_gene: TRBJ2-7
CDR3nt: TGTGCCACCAGCAGGGGGCCCTACGAGCAGTACTTC
CDR3aa: CATSRGPYEQYF

abundance: -
v_gene: TRBV29-1
d_gene: TRBD1
j_gene: TRBJ1-1
CDR3nt: TGCAGCGCCAGGGGGGCAGGGAACACTGAAGCTTTCTTT
CDR3aa: CSARGAGNTEAFF

abundance: few
v_gene: TRBV7-2
d_gene: TRBD2
j_gene: TRBJ2-4
CDR3nt: TGTGCCAGCAGACGAACTAGCGTTGGAGCCAAAAACATTCAGTACTTC
CDR3aa: CASRRTSVGAKNIQYF

abundance: -
v_gene: TRBV30
d_gene: -
j_gene: TRBJ2-2
CDR3nt: TGTGCCTGGAGCCCGGGGGTTCGTGGCACCGGGGAGCTGTTTTTT
CDR3aa: CAWSPGVRGTGELFF

abundance: -
v_gene: TRBV5-1
d_gene: TRBD2
j_gene: TRBJ2-5
CDR3nt: TGCGCCAGCAAACTTAGCGGGGCGGGAGAGACCCAGTACTTC
CDR3aa: CASKLSGAGETQYF

abundance: -
v_gene: TRBV30
d_gene: -
j_gene: TRBJ1-5
CDR3nt: TGTGCCTGGAGTGTACCAGGGGCAACAGGTCAGCCCCAGCATTTT
CDR3aa: CAWSVPGATGQPQHF

abundance: -
v_gene: TRBV5-1
d_gene: -
j_gene: TRBJ2-7
CDR3nt: TGCGCCAGCAGCTTGGGCACCTTCGCTCGGAACGAGCAGTACTTC
CDR3aa: CASSLGTFARNEQYF

abundance: -
v_gene: TRBV6-6
d_gene: TRBD1
j_gene: TRBJ1-5
CDR3nt: TGTGCCAGCAGGCCAGGGGGCGCGACGGATCAGCCCCAGCATTTT
CDR3aa: CASRPGGATDQPQHF

abundance: -
v_gene: TRBV19
d_gene: TRBD1
j_gene: TRBJ1-6
CDR3nt: TGTGCCAGTAGTACAAGGGACAGAATCTCACCCCTCCACTTT
CDR3aa: CASSTRDRISPLHF

abundance: -
v_gene: TRBV19
d_gene: -
j_gene: TRBJ2-1
CDR3nt: TGTGCCAGTAGTATAGTATCCAGGGGATATGAGCAGTTCTTC
CDR3aa: CASSIVSRGYEQFF

abundance: -
v_gene: TRBV19
d_gene: -
j_gene: TRBJ2-3
CDR3nt: TGTGCCAGTAGTATTAGGGGAGGCACAGATACGCAGTATTTT
CDR3aa: CASSIRGGTDTQYF

abundance: few
v_gene: TRBV2
d_gene: -
j_gene: TRBJ1-2
CDR3nt: TGTGCCAGCATCGGTCTATCGCGCGGCTACACCTTC
CDR3aa: CASIGLSRGYTF

abundance: -
v_gene: TRBV5-1
d_gene: TRBD1
j_gene: TRBJ1-5
CDR3nt: TGCGCCAGCAGCCCCTACCCAGGGGGCGGGCTTGGCAATCAGCCCCAGCATTTT
CDR3aa: CASSPYPGGGLGNQPQHF

abundance: once
v_gene: TRBV6-5
d_gene: -
j_gene: TRBJ1-1
CDR3nt: TGTGCCATCAGTGACCAGGGGAGGACTGAAGCTTTCTTT
CDR3aa: CAISDQGRTEAFF

abundance: few
v_gene: TRBV5-1
d_gene: -
j_gene: TRBJ2-7
CDR3nt: TGCGCCAGCAGCTCATCAGGGGGGTCCTACGAGCAGTACTTC
CDR3aa: CASSSSGGSYEQYF

abundance: -
v_gene: TRBV5-1
d_gene: TRBD1
j_gene: TRBJ1-2
CDR3nt: TGCGCCAGCAGCGGACAGGGAGTAGGCTACACCTTC
CDR3aa: CASSGQGVGYTF

abundance: -
v_gene: TRBV5-1
d_gene: -
j_gene: TRBJ2-3
CDR3nt: TGCGCCAGCAGCTTGGGATTGGGACCGGGACTAGATACGCAGTATTTT
CDR3aa: CASSLGLGPGLDTQYF

abundance: -
v_gene: TRBV5-1
d_gene: TRBD2
j_gene: TRBJ2-3
CDR3nt: TGCGCCAGCAGCTTCAGGGCTAGCGGGGGCCGCACAGATACGCAGTATTTT
CDR3aa: CASSFRASGGRTDTQYF

abundance: -
v_gene: TRBV6-6
d_gene: TRBD2
j_gene: TRBJ2-5
CDR3nt: TGTGCCAGCAGCGACACCGGGGGGGCTGGGGAGACCCAGTACTTC
CDR3aa: CASSDTGGAGETQYF

abundance: -
v_gene: TRBV28
d_gene: -
j_gene: TRBJ2-7
CDR3nt: TGTGCCAGCAGGGTGCAGGACTCCTACGAGCAGTACTTC
CDR3aa: CASRVQDSYEQYF

abundance: -
v_gene: TRBV10-3
d_gene: -
j_gene: TRBJ1-4
CDR3nt: TGTGCCTCGGAGCCAGGGATCGGTGAAAAACTGTTTTTT
CDR3aa: CASEPGIGEKLFF

abundance: once
v_gene: TRBV6-1
d_gene: TRBD2
j_gene: TRBJ2-5
CDR3nt: TGTGCCAGCAGTGGACGAAGCGGGAGGGCCGGAACTAAAGAGACCCAGTACTTC
CDR3aa: CASSGRSGRAGTKETQYF

abundance: -
v_gene: TRBV18
d_gene: -
j_gene: TRBJ2-7
CDR3nt: TGTGCCAGCTCACCGTCGGCCGGCGAGCAGTACTTC
CDR3aa: CASSPSAGEQYF

abundance: -
v_gene: TRBV18
d_gene: -
j_gene: TRBJ2-6
CDR3nt: TGTGCCAGCTCAGCGGGGCCTGGGGCCAACGTCCTGACTTTC
CDR3aa: CASSAGPGANVLTF

abundance: -
v_gene: TRBV9
d_gene: -
j_gene: TRBJ2-2
CDR3nt: TGTGCCAGCAGCGTAGAGGGGGAGCTGTTTTTT
CDR3aa: CASSVEGELFF

abundance: -
v_gene: TRBV7-2
d_gene: TRBD1
j_gene: TRBJ2-2
CDR3nt: TGTGCCAGCAGATTGACAGGGGGCGACGACACCGGGGAGCTGTTTTTT
CDR3aa: CASRLTGGDDTGELFF

abundance: -
v_gene: TRBV7-9
d_gene: -
j_gene: TRBJ1-2
CDR3nt: TGTGCCAGCAGCTTAGGAGGGAGACGCTACACCTTC
CDR3aa: CASSLGGRRYTF

abundance: -
v_gene: TRBV21-1
d_gene: -
j_gene: TRBJ1-5
CDR3nt: TGTGCCAGCACCAACAGAGGGGAGGGACAGGGTCATCAGCCCCAGCATTTT
CDR3aa: CASTNRGEGQGHQPQHF

abundance: -
v_gene: TRBV6-1
d_gene: -
j_gene: TRBJ1-4
CDR3nt: TGTGCCAGCAGTGATCGGGGACGGACTAATGAAAAACTGTTTTTT
CDR3aa: CASSDRGRTNEKLFF

abundance: -
v_gene: TRBV7-3
d_gene: -
j_gene: TRBJ2-7
CDR3nt: TGTGCCAGCAGCTTAGCCAGGGACCACGAGCAGTACTTC
CDR3aa: CASSLARDHEQYF

abundance: -
v_gene: TRBV7-9
d_gene: TRBD2
j_gene: TRBJ2-1
CDR3nt: TGTGCCAGCAGCTTTTTTCAATTCGGAGCGGGAGTTCGGAATGAGCAGTTCTTC
CDR3aa: CASSFFQFGAGVRNEQFF

abundance: -
v_gene: TRBV5-4
d_gene: TRBD1
j_gene: TRBJ1-2
CDR3nt: TGTGCCAGCACCAAGGGGGCCGGACAGGGCTATGGCTACACCTTC
CDR3aa: CASTKGAGQGYGYTF

abundance: -
v_gene: TRBV30
d_gene: -
j_gene: TRBJ2-4
CDR3nt: TGTGCCTGGAGGCCCGGCGGCGGGCAAAACATTCAGTACTTC
CDR3aa: CAWRPGGGQNIQYF